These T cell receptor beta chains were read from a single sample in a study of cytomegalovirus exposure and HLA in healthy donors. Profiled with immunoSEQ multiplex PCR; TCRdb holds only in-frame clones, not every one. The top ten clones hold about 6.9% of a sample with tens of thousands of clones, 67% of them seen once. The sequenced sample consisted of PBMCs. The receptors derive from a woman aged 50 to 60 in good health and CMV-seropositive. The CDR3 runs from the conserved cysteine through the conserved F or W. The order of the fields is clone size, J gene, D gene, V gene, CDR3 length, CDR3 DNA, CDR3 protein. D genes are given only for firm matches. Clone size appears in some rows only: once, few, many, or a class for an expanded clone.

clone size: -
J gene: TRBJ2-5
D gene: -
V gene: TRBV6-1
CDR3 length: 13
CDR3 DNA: TGTGCCAGCAGCCCGACAGGGGAGGGAACCCAGTACTTC
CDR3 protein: CASSPTGEGTQYF

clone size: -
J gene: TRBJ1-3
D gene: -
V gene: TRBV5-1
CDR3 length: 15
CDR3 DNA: TGCGCCAGCAAATGGGGGGATATAGTCGGAAACACCATATATTTT
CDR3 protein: CASKWGDIVGNTIYF

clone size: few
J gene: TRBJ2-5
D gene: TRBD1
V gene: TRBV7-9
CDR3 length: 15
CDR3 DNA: TGTGCCAGCAGCTTCTGGGACAGGGGACAAGAGACCCAGTACTTC
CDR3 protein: CASSFWDRGQETQYF

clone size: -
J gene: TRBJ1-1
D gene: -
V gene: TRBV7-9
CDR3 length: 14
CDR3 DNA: TGTGCCAGCAGCTCTAGGGAGAGTTTCACTGAAGCTTTCTTT
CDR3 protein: CASSSRESFTEAFF

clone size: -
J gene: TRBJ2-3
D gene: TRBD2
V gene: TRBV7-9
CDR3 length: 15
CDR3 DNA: TGTGCCAGCAGCTTGGGACTAGCGAGGACAGATACGCAGTATTTT
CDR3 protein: CASSLGLARTDTQYF

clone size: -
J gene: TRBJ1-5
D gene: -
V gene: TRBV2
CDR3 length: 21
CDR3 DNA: TGTGCCAGCAGTAAAAAGCTACCACTAAGTCAGGGAAGAAGTGCCAATCAGCCCCAGCATTTT
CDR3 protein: CASSKKLPLSQGRSANQPQHF

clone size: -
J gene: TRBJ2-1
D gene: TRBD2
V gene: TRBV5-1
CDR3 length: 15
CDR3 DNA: TGCGCCAGCAGCGGACTAGCGGGGGCGATAAATGAGCAGTTCTTC
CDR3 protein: CASSGLAGAINEQFF

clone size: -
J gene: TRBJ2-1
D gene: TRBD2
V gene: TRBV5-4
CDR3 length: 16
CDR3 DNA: TGTGCCAGCAGCCCTGGGGGAGCGGGGGTGCCCAATGAGCAGTTCTTC
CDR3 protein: CASSPGGAGVPNEQFF

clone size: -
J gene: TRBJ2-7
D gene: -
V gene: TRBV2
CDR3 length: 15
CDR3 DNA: TGTGCCAGCAGTGTACGAAAGACTGATATCTACGAGCAGTACTTC
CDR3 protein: CASSVRKTDIYEQYF

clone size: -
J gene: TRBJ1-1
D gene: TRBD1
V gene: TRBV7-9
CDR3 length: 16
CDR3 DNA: TGTGCCAGCAGCCTTAGGACAGGGGGCTTGAACACTGAAGCTTTCTTT
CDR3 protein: CASSLRTGGLNTEAFF

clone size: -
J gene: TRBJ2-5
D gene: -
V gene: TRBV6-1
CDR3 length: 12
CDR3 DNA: TGTGCCAGCAGTGGGCCAGAAGAGACCCAGTACTTC
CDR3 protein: CASSGPEETQYF

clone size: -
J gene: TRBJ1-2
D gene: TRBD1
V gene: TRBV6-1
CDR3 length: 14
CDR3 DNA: TGTGCCAGCAGGGGCGCCGGGACAGGGGGAGGCTACACCTTC
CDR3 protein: CASRGAGTGGGYTF